The TCR beta chain described here comes from a study of monozygotic twins with inflammatory bowel disease. The authors drew approximately 2.4 ml of blood from each donor. Per the germline V gene, CDR1 is SGHTA and CDR2 is FQGNSA. The CDR3 totals 12 residues. After re-calling the 5' RACE reads, TCRdb lists one entry per CDR3 protein, DNA absent. In total, the table holds approximately 340,000 distinct CDR3 sequences. Sequences were obtained from blood. The source of this sequence is a human donor with ulcerative colitis or Crohn's disease, or a healthy co-twin of an affected twin (not recorded which). The chain has TRBV7-2 and TRBJ1-2. The chain's CDR3 is CASSLDFVGYTF.